This entry lists 21 T cell receptor beta chains sequenced from one sample in a study of T cell repertoires in cytomegalovirus infection. One entry per CDR3 protein, called by TCRdb with MiXCR from the reads. This sample has some 150,000 distinct CDR3 sequences, with about 31% found just once. No antigens are known for them. The sample was CD8+ T cells from cultured PBMCs, taken from culture after CMV antigen stimulation. All receptors derive from a human donor in good health (CMV status not recorded). Some clones in this sample may be carry-over from other donors' samples.

The chain has TRBV20-1 and TRBJ1-5, with D maybe TRBD1 (5 bases). V lost 0 bases and J lost 3, with 12 bases in between. The CDR3 consists of 15 residues. Looked up from germline, CDR1 is DFQATT and CDR2 is SNEGSKA (reference sequence). The CDR3 nucleotides are TGCAGTGCTAGAGAGGCCGGCAGGGACAATCAGCCCCAGCATTTT. Protein product: CSAREAGRDNQPQHF.

This clonotype was observed a few times. This rearrangement joins TRBV11-2 to TRBJ2-5; 10 bases line up with TRBD2. V was pared by 5 bases and J by 2 bases, with 8 bases of the junction left unmatched. The CDR3 contains 16 residues. Looked up from germline, CDR1 is SGHAT and CDR2 is FQNNGV. The CDR3 sequence: CASSPSGAGGQETQYF. CDR3 DNA sequence: TGTGCCAGCAGCCCCTCGGGAGCGGGGGGGCAAGAGACCCAGTACTTC.

This clonotype came up a few times. The chain is built from TRBV7-2 and TRBJ2-5; D might be TRBD1 (5 bases). The CDR3 contains 15 residues. Germline CDR1 and CDR2: SGHTA and FQGNSA. Trimming pared 1 base from V and 1 base from J, leaving 10 bases between. The CDR3 is CASSLGLGPQETQYF. The DNA of the CDR3 is TGTGCCAGCAGCTTAGGGCTGGGGCCCCAAGAGACCCAGTACTTC.

The chain couples TRBV2 to TRBJ1-1, with unresolved D. Between the trimmed V and J ends, which lost 6 bases and 8 bases, there was a span of 16 bases. This CDR3 has 13 amino acids. Per the germline V gene, CDR1 is SNHLY and CDR2 is FYNNEI. CDR3 bases: TGTGCCAGCAGGGACTGGACGGTTGAAGAAGCTTTCTTT. Its protein is CASRDWTVEEAFF.

This clonotype was seen a handful of times. V is TRBV6-5 and J is TRBJ2-2; D is possibly TRBD1 or TRBD2 (5 bases each). The CDR3 spans 16 residues. Germline V lookup: CDR1 MNHEY, CDR2 SVGAGI. The V end was cut by 6 bases, the J end by 5 bases, with 19 bases between. Here the CDR3 reads CASSSISGRGTGELFF. The DNA for the CDR3 is TGTGCCAGCAGCTCAATTTCGGGGCGTGGGACCGGGGAGCTGTTTTTT.

The chain recombines TRBV30 with TRBJ2-1; D could derive from TRBD1 or TRBD2 (5 bases each). Germline values: CDR1 GTSNPN, CDR2 SVGIG (reference sequence). Trimming stripped 4 bases from V and 1 base from J, with 17 bases between. The CDR3 is made up of 16 amino acids. CDR3 loop: CAWTERGAVSYNEQFF. The CDR3 coding sequence is TGTGCCTGGACCGAGAGAGGGGCAGTTTCCTACAATGAGCAGTTCTTC.

This chain links TRBV6-2 or TRBV6-3 with TRBJ1-1; D is perhaps TRBD1 (5 bases). This CDR3 is built from 14 residues. Trimming shortened V by 4 bases and J by 4 bases, and 13 bases separated the two germline ends. CDR1 MNHEY and CDR2 SVGEGT come from the germline V gene. CDR3 in DNA: TGTGCCAGCAGTTCGCTGGGACCCGGCACTGAAGCTTTCTTT. This gives the protein CASSSLGPGTEAFF.

To note about this clonotype: A read error may be the cause here, since a much bigger clone is one base away. The rearrangement links TRBV9 to TRBJ2-6, with D perhaps being TRBD1 or TRBD2 (5 bases each). Trimming left V 4 bases short and J 9 bases short, with 14 bases between. Germline V gene data show CDR1 as SGDLS and CDR2 as YYNGEE. The CDR3 has 14 amino acids. DNA of the CDR3: TGTGCCAGCAGCACCCGGGACCACTACAACGTCCTGACTTTC. Its translation is CASSTRDHYNVLTF.

This clonotype was counted only a few times. The V call is TRBV10-3, the J call TRBJ2-7, with 10 bases lining up with TRBD2. The germline V gene encodes CDR1 ENHRY and CDR2 SYGVKD. The CDR3 totals 17 residues. V trimming: 3 bases; J trimming: 3 bases; junction bases outside the gene matches: 11. The CDR3, as DNA: TGTGCCATCAGTGAAAGCCGGCTAGCGGGGGCCGGCTACGAGCAGTACTTC. Its protein product is CAISESRLAGAGYEQYF.

This clonotype was observed at least ten times. The J gene is TRBJ2-5, the V gene TRBV20-1; D gene ambiguous. The CDR3 has 14 amino acids. V was clipped by 6 bases and J by 2 bases, with 16 bases between them. Looked up from germline, CDR1 is DFQATT and CDR2 is SNEGSKA (reference sequence). The CDR3 sequence is CSAPALWAQETQYF. The CDR3 DNA reads as TGCAGTGCCCCAGCCCTCTGGGCTCAAGAGACCCAGTACTTC.

This clonotype was detected only a few times. The gene calls are TRBV5-6 and TRBJ2-7, with 7 bases that match TRBD1. Trimming at V came to 5 bases and at J to 6 bases, leaving 5 bases not matched to a gene. The CDR3 extends over 12 amino acids. Germline values: CDR1 SGHDT, CDR2 YYEEEE. CDR3: CASSGGQIEQYF. The CDR3 DNA reads as TGTGCCAGCAGTGGGGGACAGATCGAGCAGTACTTC.

The J gene is TRBJ2-7, the V gene TRBV19; D might be TRBD2 (6 bases). This CDR3 has 15 residues. Deletions cut 3 bases from V and 0 bases from J, with 12 bases between. Germline V gives CDR1 LNHDA, CDR2 SQIVND (reference sequence). The CDR3 spells CASSIGTSPSYEQYF. The CDR3 region has the DNA TGTGCCAGTAGTATTGGGACTTCTCCCTCCTACGAGCAGTACTTC.

This clonotype was recorded many times. The chain carries TRBV7-2 and TRBJ2-7; D perhaps matches TRBD2 (7 bases). V was shortened by 4 bases and J by 2 bases, with 15 bases between the two germline ends. The CDR3 runs 15 residues. The germline V gene encodes CDR1 SGHTA and CDR2 FQGNSA. The CDR3 reads CASSYAGAVTYEQYF. The CDR3 region has the DNA TGTGCCAGCAGCTATGCGGGGGCTGTAACCTACGAGCAGTACTTC.

On this clonotype: This sequence may be a read error, since a much larger clone differs from it by one base. This chain connects TRBV6-5 to TRBJ1-1; D perhaps matches TRBD1 (5 bases). The CDR3 runs 14 residues. Germline CDR1 and CDR2: MNHEY and SVGAGI. The CDR3 DNA reads TGTGCCAACAGTCCGGTGAAAGGGACCACTGAAGCTTTCTTT. It is translated as CANSPVKGTTEAFF.

The chain joins TRBV30 to TRBJ2-7; tentatively, D is TRBD1 or TRBD2 (5 bases each). Germline CDR1 reads GTSNPN; CDR2 reads SVGIG (reference sequence). Trimming removed 5 bases from V and 2 bases from J, with 19 bases in between. The CDR3 length is 15 residues. The CDR3 loop reads CAWSPGPWSPYEQYF. The CDR3 bases are TGTGCCTGGTCGCCGGGACCCTGGAGCCCCTACGAGCAGTACTTC.

This clonotype was seen once. CDR3 region: CASSPVGGGELFF. CDR3 bases: TGTGCCAGCAGTCCCGTTGGAGGCGGGGAGCTGTTTTTT. This chain uses TRBV6-5 with TRBJ2-2; tentatively, D is TRBD2 (5 bases). The CDR3 extends over 13 amino acids. Trimming took off 5 bases at V and 7 bases at J, with 11 bases between the two ends. Germline V CDR1 and CDR2: MNHEY, SVGAGI.

The chain couples TRBV30 to TRBJ2-1; 8 nucleotides agree with TRBD2. Trimming cost V 0 bases and J 8 bases; bases outside gene matches: 9. Looked up from germline, CDR1 is GTSNPN and CDR2 is SVGIG (reference sequence). The CDR3 is made up of 15 amino acids. The CDR3 nucleotides read TGTGCCTGGAGTGTCGGGGGGGGCAGGGGAGATGAGCAGTTCTTC. Translation gives CAWSVGGGRGDEQFF.

The sample holds a few counts of this clonotype. V usage is TRBV5-6 and J usage is TRBJ1-1; D call uncertain. The CDR3 extends over 14 amino acids. Germline V gene data show CDR1 as SGHDT and CDR2 as YYEEEE. Trimming shortened V by 0 bases and J by 1 base, and 7 bases separated the two germline ends. CDR3 residues: CASSLGLQNTEAFF. CDR3 bases: TGTGCCAGCAGCTTGGGACTACAGAACACTGAAGCTTTCTTT.

The J gene is TRBJ1-5, the V gene TRBV7-6; D not resolved. Deletions cut 4 bases from V and 6 bases from J, with 13 bases between. Germline CDR1 and CDR2: SGHVS and FNYEAQ. This CDR3 has 14 residues. CDR3 sequence reads: CASSSGPAVQPQHF. CDR3 sequence (DNA): TGTGCCAGCAGCTCCGGGCCGGCGGTTCAGCCCCAGCATTTT.

The V gene is TRBV12-3 or TRBV12-4, the J gene TRBJ1-2; D may be TRBD1 (5 bases). The germline V and J ends were trimmed by 1 base and 8 bases, with 17 bases remaining between them. CDR3 length: 15 residues. DNA for the CDR3: TGTGCCAGCAGTTTAGTCTTAGGTTGGGGGAAGGGCTACACCTTC. Translating it yields CASSLVLGWGKGYTF.

This clonotype has just a few counts. V gene TRBV27 combines with J gene TRBJ1-2, with D maybe TRBD1 (6 bases). Trimming took off 2 bases at V and 7 bases at J, with 14 bases between the two ends. The CDR3 loop spans 14 amino acids. Germline V gene data show CDR1 as MNHEY and CDR2 as SMNVEV (reference sequence). CDR3 bases: TGTGCCAGCAGTTTAGCTCCAGGGGTAGTTGGCTACACCTTC. Translation gives CASSLAPGVVGYTF.